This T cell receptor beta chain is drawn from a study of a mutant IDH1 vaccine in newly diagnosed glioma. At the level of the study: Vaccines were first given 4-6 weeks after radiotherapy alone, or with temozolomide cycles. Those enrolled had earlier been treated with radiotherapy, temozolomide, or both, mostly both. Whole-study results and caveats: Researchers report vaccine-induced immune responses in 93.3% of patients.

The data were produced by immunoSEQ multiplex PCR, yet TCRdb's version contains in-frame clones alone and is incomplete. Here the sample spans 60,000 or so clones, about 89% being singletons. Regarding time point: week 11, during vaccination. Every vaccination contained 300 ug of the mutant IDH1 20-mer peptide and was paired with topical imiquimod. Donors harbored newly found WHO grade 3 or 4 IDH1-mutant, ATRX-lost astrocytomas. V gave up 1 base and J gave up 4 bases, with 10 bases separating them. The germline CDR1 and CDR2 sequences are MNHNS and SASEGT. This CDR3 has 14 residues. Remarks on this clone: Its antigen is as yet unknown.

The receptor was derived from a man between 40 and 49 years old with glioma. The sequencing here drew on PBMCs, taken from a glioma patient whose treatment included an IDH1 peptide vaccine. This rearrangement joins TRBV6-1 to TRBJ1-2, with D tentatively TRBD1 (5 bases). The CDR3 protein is CASSEVGGTYGYTF. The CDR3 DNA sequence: TGTGCCAGCAGTGAAGTGGGGGGAACCTATGGCTACACCTTC.